These 16 T cell receptor beta chains share one sample of origin, sequenced in a study of blood T cell repertoires in COVID-19. Sequencing was performed with immunoSEQ multiplex PCR; in TCRdb, only in-frame clones are kept and a portion is missing. This sample has about 59,000 clones, with 60% to 80% found just once. Sequenced: peripheral blood. The receptors derive from a man aged 60 to 75 with acute or convalescent COVID-19.

The rearrangement joins TRBV11-2 to TRBJ2-2, with D hard to call. CDR1 SGHAT and CDR2 FQNNGV come from the germline V gene. The V end was cut by 5 bases, the J end by 2 bases, with 9 bases between. The CDR3 has 14 residues. CDR3 sequence reads: CASSPSVNTGELFF. The CDR3 DNA sequence: TGTGCCAGCAGCCCATCAGTCAACACCGGGGAGCTGTTTTTT. The variable domain in full, with the rest retrieved from reference TRBV11-2 and TRBJ2-2, is EAGVAQSPRYKIIEKRQSVAFWCNPISGHATLYWYQQILGQGPKLLIQFQNNGVVDDSQLPKDRFSAERLKGVDSTLKIQPAKLEDSAVYLCASSPSVNTGELFFGEGSRLTVL.

The gene calls are TRBV5-1 and TRBJ1-3, with D possibly being TRBD1 (6 bases). V was trimmed by 0 bases and J by 0 bases, leaving 13 bases between them. Germline V gene sequence: CDR1 SGHRS, CDR2 YFSETQ. The CDR3 sequence is 17 residues long. The CDR3 DNA sequence: TGCGCCAGCAGCTTGGCCCCACAGGGCACCTCTGGAAACACCATATATTTT. It yields the protein CASSLAPQGTSGNTIYF.

This clone rates as medium-sized. V gene TRBV14 combines with J gene TRBJ2-5; D possibly corresponds to TRBD1 (5 bases). V was cut by 1 base and J by 0 bases, with 12 bases left in between. This CDR3 region has 16 residues. CDR1 is SGHDN, CDR2 FVKESK, per germline. As DNA, the CDR3 is TGTGCCAGCAGCCAAGTCCAGGGCTTGTACCAAGAGACCCAGTACTTC. This translates into CASSQVQGLYQETQYF.

This chain connects TRBV5-4 to TRBJ1-2; tentatively, D is TRBD1 (5 bases). Trimming cost V 1 base and J 4 bases, with 17 bases left between them. Germline loops: CDR1 SGHNT, CDR2 YYREEE (reference sequence). CDR3 length: 16 amino acids. The CDR3 DNA is TGTGCCAGCAGCTTGATGTCCCAGGGCCCCCTCTATGGCTACACCTTC. It specifies CASSLMSQGPLYGYTF.

This chain uses TRBV7-2 with TRBJ1-3, with 7 positions matching TRBD1. The CDR3 runs to 15 residues. Germline CDR1 is SGHTA and CDR2 is FQGNSA. V was pared by 2 bases and J by 2 bases, with 3 bases of the junction left unmatched. The CDR3 is CASSLSTGAGNTIYF. The CDR3 region has the DNA TGTGCCAGCAGCTTAAGTACAGGGGCTGGAAACACCATATATTTT. The entire variable domain, with the rest obtained from reference TRBV7-2 and TRBJ1-3, is as follows: GAGVSQSPSNKVTEKGKDVELRCDPISGHTALYWYRQSLGQGLEFLIYFQGNSAPDKSGLPSDRFSAERTGGSVSTLTIQRTQQEDSAVYLCASSLSTGAGNTIYFGEGSWLTVV.

CDR3 region: CASSGGVYNEQFF. DNA of the CDR3: TGTGCCTCGAGCGGGGGGGTCTACAATGAGCAGTTCTTC. The rearrangement uses TRBV30 and TRBJ2-1; 10 positions match TRBD2. Germline-derived CDR1 and CDR2 are GTSNPN and SVGIG (reference sequence). The CDR3 runs to 13 residues. After removal of 7 bases from V and 3 bases from J, the junction contained 3 bases not matched to a gene.

The chain combines TRBV4-1 with TRBJ1-4; 8 nucleotides align to TRBD1. Germline values: CDR1 MGHRA, CDR2 YSYEKL. V lost 2 bases and J lost 2; bases outside the gene matches: 1. The length of the CDR3 is 15 residues. Here the CDR3 reads CASSQWTGTNEKLFF. DNA for the CDR3: TGCGCCAGCAGCCAATGGACAGGGACTAATGAAAAACTGTTTTTT.

This chain links TRBV7-9 with TRBJ2-5; 8 bases are a match to TRBD1. Trimming at V came to 5 bases and at J to 10 bases, leaving 3 bases not matched to a gene. This CDR3 region has 11 residues. Germline values: CDR1 SEHNR, CDR2 FQNEAQ (reference sequence). The CDR3 bases are TGTGCCAGCAGCCTCGGGACAGGCCAGTACTTC. Protein product: CASSLGTGQYF.

The V call is TRBV27, the J call TRBJ2-7; 9 bases are a match to TRBD1. This CDR3 has 13 residues. CDR1 is MNHEY, CDR2 SMNVEV, per germline (reference sequence). After removal of 5 bases from V and 6 bases from J, the junction contained 5 bases not matched to a gene. CDR3 sequence (DNA): TGTGCCAGCAGTGGGACAGGGTGGCGCGAGCAGTACTTC. It encodes CASSGTGWREQYF.

The sample holds one count of this clone. This sequence joins TRBV30 and TRBJ1-3; a possible D gene is TRBD1 (5 bases). Germline V gene lookup returns CDR1 GTSNPN and CDR2 SVGIG (reference sequence). The CDR3 totals 16 residues. V was shortened by 0 bases and J by 0 bases, with 12 bases between the two germline ends. CDR3 in DNA: TGTGCCTGGAGTGTATCTCGACAGAGCTCTGGAAACACCATATATTTT. Residues: CAWSVSRQSSGNTIYF.

This clone was seen a handful of times. This chain links TRBV28 with TRBJ2-5; TRBD1 matches 9 bases. Germline V lookup: CDR1 MDHEN, CDR2 SYDVKM. The CDR3 totals 14 residues. The J segment lost 9 bases and the V segment lost 8 bases, leaving 13 bases of the junction unmatched. In nucleotides, the CDR3 is TGTGCCAGCCGAGACAGGGGGGGACCGTACCCCCAGTACTTC. Protein product: CASRDRGGPYPQYF. Using reference TRBV28 and TRBJ2-5 for the parts outside the CDR3, the full variable domain is DVKVTQSSRYLVKRTGEKVFLECVQDMDHENMFWYRQDPGLGLRLIYFSYDVKMKEKGDIPEGYSVSREKKERFSLILESASTNQTSMYLCASRDRGGPYPQYFGPGTRLLVL.

The chain has TRBV11-2 and TRBJ1-4, with 7 nucleotides matching TRBD1. Germline-derived CDR1 and CDR2 are SGHAT and FQNNGV. CDR3 length: 16 residues. V was pared by 0 bases and J by 4 bases, with 5 bases of the junction left unmatched. The DNA for the CDR3 is TGTGCCAGCAGCTTAGATTGGACAGGAAGTAATGAAAAACTGTTTTTT. It codes for CASSLDWTGSNEKLFF. Drawing the rest from reference TRBV11-2 and TRBJ1-4, the complete variable domain is EAGVAQSPRYKIIEKRQSVAFWCNPISGHATLYWYQQILGQGPKLLIQFQNNGVVDDSQLPKDRFSAERLKGVDSTLKIQPAKLEDSAVYLCASSLDWTGSNEKLFFGSGTQLSVL.

The genes are TRBV2 and TRBJ1-3, with a possible D match to TRBD1 (5 bases). Between the trimmed V and J ends, which lost 8 bases and 0 bases, there was a span of 11 bases. The CDR3 runs to 14 residues. Germline-derived CDR1 and CDR2 are SNHLY and FYNNEI. The CDR3 is CASVQVRSGNTIYF. Here the CDR3 DNA reads TGTGCCAGCGTACAGGTCCGCTCTGGAAACACCATATATTTT. The full variable domain, in which reference TRBV2 and TRBJ1-3 provide the parts outside the CDR3, is EPEVTQTPSHQVTQMGQEVILRCVPISNHLYFYWYRQILGQKVEFLVSFYNNEISEKSEIFDDQFSVERPDGSNFTLKIRSTKLEDSAMYFCASVQVRSGNTIYFGEGSWLTVV.

The chain joins TRBV13 to TRBJ2-1, with 11 bases fitting TRBD1. This CDR3 is 16 amino acids long. The germline gives CDR1 PRHDT, CDR2 FYEKMQ (reference sequence). J was trimmed by 4 bases and V by 6 bases; bases with no gene match: 8. This chain's CDR3 is CASRSLGTGGYNEQFF. In nucleotides, the CDR3 is TGTGCCAGCAGATCCCTCGGGACAGGGGGTTACAATGAGCAGTTCTTC.

This clone was picked up a small number of times. V is TRBV18 and J is TRBJ2-2; possible D gene TRBD1, 5 bases. The germline V gene encodes CDR1 KGHSH and CDR2 LQKENI. The germline V and J ends were trimmed by 0 bases and 4 bases, with 9 bases remaining between them. The CDR3 has 15 residues. The CDR3 sequence is CASSPPTRATGELFF. The CDR3 coding sequence is TGTGCCAGCTCACCACCAACCAGGGCCACCGGGGAGCTGTTTTTT.

This chain joins TRBV5-5 and TRBJ2-5; TRBD1 is a possible D gene (6 bases). V lost 0 bases, J lost 5 bases, and 20 bases lay in between. CDR1 is SGHKS and CDR2 is YYEKEE in the germline V gene (reference sequence). This CDR3 comprises 17 residues. CDR3 sequence (DNA): TGTGCCAGCAGCTTGGGGTCCAGGGGCATTTTTCAGGAGACCCAGTACTTC. Its translation is CASSLGSRGIFQETQYF.